The source of this T cell receptor beta chain is a study of blood T cell repertoires in COVID-19. The overall study: The United States, Italy and Spain were the sources of the acute and convalescent COVID-19 samples. From T cells, B-cell-depleted T cells, or PBMCs came the material, which was cDNA or gDNA.

CDR1 is DFQATT and CDR2 is SNEGSKA in the germline V gene (reference sequence). The CDR3 runs 15 residues. Trimming took 3 bases from V and 0 from J, leaving 13 bases between them. The repertoire was sequenced with immunoSEQ multiplex PCR; TCRdb's copy has only in-frame clones and lacks some. Of a few hundred thousand clones in the sample, around 90% were seen once. The TCR originated in a man aged 50-59 years with acute or convalescent COVID-19. The genes are TRBV20-1 and TRBJ2-3, with D maybe TRBD2 (6 bases). The sequenced sample was peripheral blood. The CDR3: CSASWGGPSTDTQYF. CDR3 bases: TGCAGTGCTAGTTGGGGAGGACCAAGCACAGATACGCAGTATTTT.